The present T cell receptor beta chain was sequenced within a study of T cell responses to AZD1222 COVID-19 vaccine. Study-level points and caveats: Dominant CD4 TCR responses targeted spike regions 160-218 and 743-854.

The repertoire was sequenced with immunoSEQ multiplex PCR; TCRdb's copy has only in-frame clones and lacks some. This table has 130,000 to 150,000 clones, about nine tenths appearing once. The V gene's germline CDR1 is SGHDT and CDR2 YYEEEE. The CDR3 spans 15 residues. V was clipped by 5 bases and J by 2 bases, with 17 bases between them. As concerns this clone: What it recognizes is unknown.

This TCR was recovered from an adult who received the AZD1222 COVID-19 vaccine. The chain couples TRBV5-6 to TRBJ2-7, with D possibly being TRBD1 (5 bases). Sequenced material: peripheral blood, taken 28 days after the second AZD1222 dose. CDR3 coding DNA: TGTGCCAGCAGTCCTCTAGGGGAATCTCCCTACGAGCAGTACTTC. Protein product: CASSPLGESPYEQYF.